One T cell receptor beta chain is described in this entry. This sample stems from a study of blood T cell repertoires in COVID-19. Only in-frame clones appear in the TCRdb table, and some are missing; sequencing was by immunoSEQ multiplex PCR. Seen here are approximately 150,000 clones, over 80% observed once, and the top ten hold roughly 1.4%. Material: peripheral blood. The receptor was derived from a woman aged 45-65 years with acute or convalescent COVID-19.

CDR3 residues: CASSIGREVYGYTF. CDR3 DNA sequence: TGTGCCAGTAGTATAGGCAGGGAGGTTTATGGCTACACCTTC. The chain joins TRBV19 to TRBJ1-2; a possible D gene is TRBD1 (5 bases). Looked up from germline, CDR1 is LNHDA and CDR2 is SQIVND (reference sequence). V was trimmed by 1 base and J by 5 bases, leaving 11 bases between them. This CDR3 comprises 14 residues.